This TCR beta chain was identified in a study of blood T cell repertoires in COVID-19. Background on the study: Acute and convalescent COVID-19 specimens originated in the United States, Italy and Spain. The analysed material was cDNA or gDNA that came from T cells, B-cell-depleted T cells, or PBMCs.

Authors' methods: Amplification from reference gene primers served as the basis for estimated nucleated cell counts. Sequencing was performed with immunoSEQ multiplex PCR; in TCRdb, only in-frame clones are kept and a portion is missing. Clone size and V and J calls were adopted from that table, with D and trimming inferred from the DNA. The sample contains about 110,000 clones, roughly 80% of which appear only once. Germline CDR1 and CDR2: SGHRS and YFSETQ. The CDR3 totals 14 residues. V was pared by 4 bases and J by 3 bases, with 11 bases between. The receptor comes from a woman in her sixties with acute or convalescent COVID-19. The chain carries TRBV5-1 and TRBJ1-5, with D possibly matching TRBD1 (6 bases). The source material was peripheral blood. This chain's CDR3 is CASSHGQPNQPQHF. As DNA, the CDR3 is TGCGCCAGCAGCCACGGACAGCCCAATCAGCCCCAGCATTTT.